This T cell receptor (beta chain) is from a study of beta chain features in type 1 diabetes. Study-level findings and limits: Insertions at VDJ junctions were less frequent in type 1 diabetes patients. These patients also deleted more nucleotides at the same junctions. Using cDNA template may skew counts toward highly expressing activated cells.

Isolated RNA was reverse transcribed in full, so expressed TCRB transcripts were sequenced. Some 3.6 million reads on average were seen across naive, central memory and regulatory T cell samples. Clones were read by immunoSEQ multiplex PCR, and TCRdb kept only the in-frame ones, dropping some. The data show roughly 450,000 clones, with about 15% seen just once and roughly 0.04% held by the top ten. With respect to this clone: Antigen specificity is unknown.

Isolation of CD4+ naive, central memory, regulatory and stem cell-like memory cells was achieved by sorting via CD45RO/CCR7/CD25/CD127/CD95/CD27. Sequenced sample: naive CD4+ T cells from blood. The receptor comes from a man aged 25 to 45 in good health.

The CDR3 spells CASSLPHRVDTEAFF. CDR3 sequence (DNA): TGTGCCAGCAGCTTGCCCCACAGGGTCGACACTGAAGCTTTCTTT. V gene TRBV5-4 combines with J gene TRBJ1-1, with D possibly TRBD1 on 6 matching bases. Germline assignment: CDR1 SGHNT and CDR2 YYREEE (reference sequence). V was cut by 1 base and J by 3 bases, with 13 bases left in between. The CDR3 has 15 amino acids.